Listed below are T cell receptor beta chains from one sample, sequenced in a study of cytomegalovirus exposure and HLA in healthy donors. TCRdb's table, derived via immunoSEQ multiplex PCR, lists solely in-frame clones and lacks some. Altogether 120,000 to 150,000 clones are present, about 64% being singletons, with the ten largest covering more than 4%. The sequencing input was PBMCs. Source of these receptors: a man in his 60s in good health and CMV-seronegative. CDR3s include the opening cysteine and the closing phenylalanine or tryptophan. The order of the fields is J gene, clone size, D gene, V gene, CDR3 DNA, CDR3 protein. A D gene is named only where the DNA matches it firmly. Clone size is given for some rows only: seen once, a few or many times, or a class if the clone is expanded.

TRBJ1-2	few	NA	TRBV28	TGTGCCAGCAGTTTACCTACAGGGTCTCACTATGGCTACACCTTC	CASSLPTGSHYGYTF
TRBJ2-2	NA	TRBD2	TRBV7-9	TGTGCCAGCAGCTCACCAAGCGGGGTGAACACCGGGGAGCTGTTTTTT	CASSSPSGVNTGELFF
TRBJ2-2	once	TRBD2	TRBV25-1	TGTGCCAGCAGTGGGGACTACGGGGAGCTGTTTTTT	CASSGDYGELFF
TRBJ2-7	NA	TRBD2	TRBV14	TGTGCCAGCAGCTTACATAGCGGGAGACTTTACGAGCAGTACTTC	CASSLHSGRLYEQYF
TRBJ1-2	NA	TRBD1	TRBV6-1	TGTGCCAGCAGTGCGCTTCAGGGGGCAGATGGCTACACCTTC	CASSALQGADGYTF
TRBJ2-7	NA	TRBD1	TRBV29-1	TGCAGCGTTGGGGGACAGGGACACTACGAGCAGTACTTC	CSVGGQGHYEQYF
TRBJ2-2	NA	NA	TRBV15	TGTGCCACCAGCAGAGAGGGCGTCCCTGACACCGGGGAGCTGTTTTTT	CATSREGVPDTGELFF
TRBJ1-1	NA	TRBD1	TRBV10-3	TGTGCCATCCTCGGGACAGGGGAATTCACTGAAGCTTTCTTT	CAILGTGEFTEAFF
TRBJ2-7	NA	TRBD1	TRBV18	TGTGCCAGCTCACCCAAAGCAGGGCAGGGGGCATCCTACGAGCAGTACTTC	CASSPKAGQGASYEQYF
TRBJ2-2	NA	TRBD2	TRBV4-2	TGTGCCAGCAGCCAAGGGCGGGAGGCGGTTACCGGGGAGCTGTTTTTT	CASSQGREAVTGELFF
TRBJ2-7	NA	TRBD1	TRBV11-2	TGTGCCAGCAGCCGGTCGGGGACAGGGGGCTTCGAGCAGTACTTC	CASSRSGTGGFEQYF